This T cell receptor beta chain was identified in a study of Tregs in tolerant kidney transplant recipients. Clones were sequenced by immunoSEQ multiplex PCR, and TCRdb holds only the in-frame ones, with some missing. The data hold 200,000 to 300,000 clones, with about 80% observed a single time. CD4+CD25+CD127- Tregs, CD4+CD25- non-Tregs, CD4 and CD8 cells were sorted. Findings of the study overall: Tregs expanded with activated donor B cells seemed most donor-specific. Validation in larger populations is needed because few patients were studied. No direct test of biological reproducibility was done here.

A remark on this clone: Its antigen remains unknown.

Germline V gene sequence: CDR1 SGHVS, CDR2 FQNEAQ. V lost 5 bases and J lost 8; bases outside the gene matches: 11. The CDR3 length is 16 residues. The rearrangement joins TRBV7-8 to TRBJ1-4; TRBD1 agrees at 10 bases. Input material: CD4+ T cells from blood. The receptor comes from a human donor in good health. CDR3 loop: CASSQNPGTGDEKLFF. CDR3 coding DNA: TGTGCCAGCAGCCAAAACCCCGGGACAGGGGACGAAAAACTGTTTTTT.